The clone carrying this T cell receptor beta chain was counted a single time. V lost 0 bases to trimming and J lost 4 bases, with 13 bases between them. The CDR3 runs 15 residues. Germline CDR1 SGDLS, CDR2 YYNGEE. The record originates from a study of blood T cell repertoires in COVID-19. Study in general: Italy, Spain and the United States were the sources of the convalescent and acute COVID-19 samples. T cells, B-cell-depleted T cells, or PBMCs provided the cDNA or gDNA that served as material.

Authors' methods: Estimates of nucleated cell counts were drawn from the amplification of reference gene primers. Some clones are missing from TCRdb's copy, which holds only in-frame ones; the method was immunoSEQ multiplex PCR. The DNA gave D and trimming, while V, J and clone size come from that table. Among hundreds of thousands of clones listed, about 89% were seen once. The chain carries TRBV9 and TRBJ2-5, with D possibly matching TRBD1 (7 bases). This TCR came from a woman aged 25 to 45 with acute or convalescent COVID-19. Sequencing was carried out using peripheral blood. The CDR3: CASSVEEGAGETQYF. CDR3 bases: TGTGCCAGCAGCGTAGAGGAGGGGGCTGGAGAGACCCAGTACTTC.